A selection of T cell receptor beta chains follows, all from one sample in a study of blood T cell repertoires in COVID-19. Here immunoSEQ multiplex PCR was the method, and the copy in TCRdb shows in-frame clones only, minus some. The sample consists of under 250,000 clones, approximately 80% of them appearing once. Sequenced input: peripheral blood. Source of these receptors: a woman in her sixties with active or convalescent COVID-19. The CDR3 runs from the conserved cysteine through the conserved F or W. The D gene is left open where the match is weak. A clone size is listed for some rows: how often the clone was seen (once, few, many), or a class if it is expanded.

>TRBV4-1|TRBD1|TRBJ1-1|NA
TGCGCCAGCAGCCTACCAGGACAGGCGGCCACTGAAGCTTTCTTT
CASSLPGQAATEAFF
>TRBV7-9|TRBD1|TRBJ2-3|NA
TGTGCCAGCAGCTCAGGGACAGGGTCGGCAGATACGCAGTATTTT
CASSSGTGSADTQYF
>TRBV9|TRBD2|TRBJ2-7|NA
TGTGCCAGCAGCAGTAGCGGGAGGGCCTCGGGAGAGCAGTACTTC
CASSSSGRASGEQYF
>TRBV7-9|TRBD2|TRBJ2-2|NA
TGTGCCAGCAGCCAGGGGACTAGCGGGAGGCTGACCGGGGAGCTGTTTTTT
CASSQGTSGRLTGELFF
>TRBV3-1/TRBV3-2|TRBD2|TRBJ2-1|NA
TGTGCCAGCAGCCCGGGGGGCTACAATGAGCAGTTCTTC
CASSPGGYNEQFF
>TRBV19|TRBD1|TRBJ1-1|NA
TGTGCCAGTAGTGTGGACAGGGGGCTCACTGAAGCTTTCTTT
CASSVDRGLTEAFF
>TRBV24-1|TRBD1|TRBJ2-5|few
TGTGCCACCAGTGATTATGGGACAGGGGAAGAGACCCAGTACTTC
CATSDYGTGEETQYF
>TRBV25-1|NA|TRBJ1-2|few
TGTGCCAGCAACCCGGACGGACAAAACTATGGCTACACCTTC
CASNPDGQNYGYTF
>TRBV24-1|TRBD2|TRBJ2-5|NA
TGTGCCACCAGTGATTTGCCGACACCGGGGGGAGAAGAGACCCAGTACTTC
CATSDLPTPGGEETQYF
>TRBV28|TRBD2|TRBJ2-1|NA
TGTGCCAGCAGCCCTTACCTGGGGGGGACTAGGGAACCCTACAATGAGCAGTTCTTC
CASSPYLGGTREPYNEQFF